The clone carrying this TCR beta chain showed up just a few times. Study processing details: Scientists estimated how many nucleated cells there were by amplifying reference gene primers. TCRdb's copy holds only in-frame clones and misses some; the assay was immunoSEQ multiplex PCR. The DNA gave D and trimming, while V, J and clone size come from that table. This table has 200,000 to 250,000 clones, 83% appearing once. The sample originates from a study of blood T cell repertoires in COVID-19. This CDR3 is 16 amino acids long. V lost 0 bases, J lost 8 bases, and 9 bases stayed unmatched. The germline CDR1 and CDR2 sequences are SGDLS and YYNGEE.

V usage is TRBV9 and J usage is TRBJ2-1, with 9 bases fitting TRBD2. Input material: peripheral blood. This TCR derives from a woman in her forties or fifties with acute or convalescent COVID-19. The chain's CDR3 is CASSVDAGGTSDEQFF. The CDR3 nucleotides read TGTGCCAGCAGCGTAGACGCGGGGGGGACGAGCGATGAGCAGTTCTTC.